This is a list of T cell receptor beta chains from one sample in a study of cytomegalovirus exposure and HLA in healthy donors. Profiling relied on immunoSEQ multiplex PCR, and the TCRdb table lists in-frame clones only, not all of them. The table records 130,000 to 150,000 clones, 75% to 80% of them present only once. The sample comprised PBMCs. The receptor source for this set is a man aged 35 to 55 in good health and CMV-seropositive. The CDR3 runs from the conserved cysteine through the conserved F or W. A D gene is named only where the DNA matches it firmly. A clone size is listed for some rows: how often the clone was seen (once, few, many), or a class if it is expanded.

TRBV7-9	once	TRBJ1-2	TRBD1	TGTGCCAGCAGCACGGGACAGGCCTTTTATGGCTACACCTTC	CASSTGQAFYGYTF
TRBV6-1	few	TRBJ2-5	.	TGTGCCAGCAGCGGACAGTTATTAGGAGAGACCCAGTACTTC	CASSGQLLGETQYF
TRBV7-9	once	TRBJ1-2	.	TGTGCCAGCAGCTTAAGAGAGGGTGGTGGCTACACCTTC	CASSLREGGGYTF
TRBV5-1	.	TRBJ1-6	TRBD1	TGCGCCAGCAGCTTCCGAACAGGGGGTTCACCCCTCCACTTT	CASSFRTGGSPLHF
TRBV30	.	TRBJ2-3	.	TGTGCCTGGGTACGAGGGCAGGCTAGCACAGATACGCAGTATTTT	CAWVRGQASTDTQYF
TRBV14	.	TRBJ2-1	TRBD2	TGTGCCAGCAGCCAAGTTGCAGGAGCGGGAGGGCCCAATGAGCAGTTCTTC	CASSQVAGAGGPNEQFF
TRBV9	.	TRBJ2-7	.	TGTGCCAGCAGCGTAGAACTGGGGCCCTACGAGCAGTACTTC	CASSVELGPYEQYF
TRBV2	.	TRBJ2-7	.	TGTGCTGTTGGATTTCCACGTTGGGGAGCCGTCCACGAGCAGTACTTC	CAVGFPRWGAVHEQYF
TRBV9	.	TRBJ2-2	.	TGTGCCACGGGGAACACCGGGGAGCTGTTTTTT	CATGNTGELFF
TRBV6-4	.	TRBJ2-7	TRBD1	TGTGCCAGCAGTGACTCGAGGGACAGTCGAACCCCCTACGAGCAGTACTTC	CASSDSRDSRTPYEQYF
TRBV7-9	.	TRBJ2-3	TRBD2	TGTGCCAGCAGCCAAGGACTAGCGGGAGGGCAGTGGAACACAGATACGCAGTATTTT	CASSQGLAGGQWNTDTQYF
TRBV2	.	TRBJ2-5	.	TGTGCCAGCAGTTACCGGACAATAGAGACCCAGTACTTC	CASSYRTIETQYF
TRBV19	.	TRBJ2-2	.	TGTGCCAGTAGAAAGGGGGTCATTGGAAAGGCGGTCACCGGGGAGCTGTTTTTT	CASRKGVIGKAVTGELFF
TRBV7-2	.	TRBJ1-2	TRBD1	TGTGCCAGCAGCCCAGAGGGGACAGGGATACGTGGCTACACCTTC	CASSPEGTGIRGYTF
TRBV4-1	.	TRBJ1-2	.	TGCGCCAGCAGCTTTTCTGACTTACCGAACTATGGCTACACCTTC	CASSFSDLPNYGYTF
TRBV10-3	.	TRBJ2-2	.	TGTGCCATCGGCCAGGGAAACACCGGGGAGCTGTTTTTT	CAIGQGNTGELFF
TRBV6-5	.	TRBJ2-7	.	TGTGCCAGCAGTTACTCGATGGCCGCCTACGAGCAGTACTTC	CASSYSMAAYEQYF
TRBV5-5	.	TRBJ2-5	TRBD2	TGTGCCAGCAGCGGGGGGAGGACTAGCTACGAGACCCAGTACTTC	CASSGGRTSYETQYF
TRBV2	.	TRBJ2-5	TRBD1	TGTGCCAGCAGTGAAATGGACAGGGGCCGAGAGACCCAGTACTTC	CASSEMDRGRETQYF
TRBV7-2	.	TRBJ1-4	.	TGTGCCAGCAGCTTCCAGGGGTCGAATGAAAAACTGTTTTTT	CASSFQGSNEKLFF
TRBV6-5	.	TRBJ2-3	.	TGTGCCAGCAGCCCTGTATGGAGTAGCACAGATACGCAGTATTTT	CASSPVWSSTDTQYF
TRBV10-3	.	TRBJ2-7	.	TGTGCCATCAGCGGGGAGGGGGACGAGCAGTACTTC	CAISGEGDEQYF
TRBV10-2	once	TRBJ2-2	TRBD2	TGCGCCAGCAGCTCTCTAGCGGGAGGCTGGGGGATGGCCGGGGAGCTGTTTTTT	CASSSLAGGWGMAGELFF
TRBV7-2	.	TRBJ2-1	TRBD2	TGTGCCAGCAGCTTGAACCGGGAGGTCAATGAGCAGTTCTTC	CASSLNREVNEQFF
TRBV11-2	few	TRBJ1-3	.	TGTGCCAGCAGCTTCGCCGGGGGGAACTCTGGAAACACCATATATTTT	CASSFAGGNSGNTIYF
TRBV4-1	.	TRBJ2-3	.	TGCGCCAGCAGCCAAGGTCTAAACAGGGGCACAGATACGCAGTATTTT	CASSQGLNRGTDTQYF
TRBV19	.	TRBJ2-1	TRBD2	TGTGCCAGTAGTATAGCCGGTGGAGCGGGAGGGCCTTTTATGAATGAGCAGTTCTTC	CASSIAGGAGGPFMNEQFF
TRBV7-2	.	TRBJ2-7	TRBD2	TGTGCCAGCGGCCGGACTAGCGGGAGCTACGAGCAGTACTTC	CASGRTSGSYEQYF